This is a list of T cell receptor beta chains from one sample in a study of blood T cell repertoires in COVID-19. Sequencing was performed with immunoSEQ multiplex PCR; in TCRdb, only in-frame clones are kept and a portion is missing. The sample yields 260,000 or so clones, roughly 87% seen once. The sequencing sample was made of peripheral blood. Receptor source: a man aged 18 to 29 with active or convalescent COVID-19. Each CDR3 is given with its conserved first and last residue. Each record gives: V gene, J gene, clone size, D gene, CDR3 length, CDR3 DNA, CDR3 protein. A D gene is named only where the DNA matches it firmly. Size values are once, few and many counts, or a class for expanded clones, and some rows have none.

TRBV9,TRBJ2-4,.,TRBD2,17,TGTGCCAGCAGCCCCCGCCCTAGCGGGGGTCCCAAAAACATTCAGTACTTC,CASSPRPSGGPKNIQYF
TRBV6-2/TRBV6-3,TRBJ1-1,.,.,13,TGTGCCAGCAGTTACCGGGGGAACACTGAAGCTTTCTTT,CASSYRGNTEAFF
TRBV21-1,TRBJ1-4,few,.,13,TGTGCCAGCCGATCTCCCGCGAATGAAAAACTGTTTTTT,CASRSPANEKLFF
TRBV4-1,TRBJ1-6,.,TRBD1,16,TGCGCCAGCAGCCAAGGGGACAGGGGTTTAAAACGGCCCCTCCACTTT,CASSQGDRGLKRPLHF
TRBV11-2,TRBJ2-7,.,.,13,TGTGCCAGCAGCTTAGATTCCGTCGGGGAGCAGTACTTC,CASSLDSVGEQYF
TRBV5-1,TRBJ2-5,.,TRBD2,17,TGCGCCAGCAGCGGGACTAGCGGGGGGGCCTTTCGAGAGACCCAGTACTTC,CASSGTSGGAFRETQYF
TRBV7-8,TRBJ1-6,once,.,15,TGTGCCAGCAGCTTAGGGGACATCGTGGATTCACCCCTCCACTTT,CASSLGDIVDSPLHF
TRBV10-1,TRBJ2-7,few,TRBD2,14,TGCGCCAGCACGGGGCTAGCGGGGAACTACGAGCAGTACTTC,CASTGLAGNYEQYF
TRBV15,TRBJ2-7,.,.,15,TGTGCCACCAGCAGAACTGGGGGGAGGACCTACGAGCAGTACTTC,CATSRTGGRTYEQYF
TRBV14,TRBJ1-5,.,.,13,TGTGCCAGCAGCCCCGGCAGCGATAGCTCCCAGCATTTT,CASSPGSDSSQHF
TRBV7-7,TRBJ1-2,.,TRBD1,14,TGTGCCAGTGTTTTCGGGACAGGGCTTTATGGCTACACCTTC,CASVFGTGLYGYTF
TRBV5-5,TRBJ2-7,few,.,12,TGTGCCAGCAGCTTGGACAGAACCGAGCAGTACTTC,CASSLDRTEQYF
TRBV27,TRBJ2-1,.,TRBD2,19,TGTGCCAGCAGAGGCCCGGGACTAGCGGGGGCCCTGCGGTACAATGAGCAGTTCTTC,CASRGPGLAGALRYNEQFF
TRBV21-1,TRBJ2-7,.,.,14,TGTGCCAGCAGTGCTCCACTTCCTATAGCGGGGGGCCTCTTC,CASSAPLPIAGGLF
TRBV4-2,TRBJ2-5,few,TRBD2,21,TGTGCCAGCAGCCAAGATCAGCGACTAGCGGGGGGTGCAAAAGGGGAAGAGACCCAGTACTTC,CASSQDQRLAGGAKGEETQYF
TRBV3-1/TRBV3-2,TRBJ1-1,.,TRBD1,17,TGTGCCAGCAGCCACCTGGGACAGCCGACCAGGTACACTGAAGCTTTCTTT,CASSHLGQPTRYTEAFF
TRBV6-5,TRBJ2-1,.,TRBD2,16,TGTGCCAGCAGTTACCCTACTAGCGGGGGTATCGATGAGCAGTTCTTC,CASSYPTSGGIDEQFF
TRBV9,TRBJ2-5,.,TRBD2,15,TGTGCCAGCAGCGGAGGACTAGCGGGGGTAGAGACCCAGTACTTC,CASSGGLAGVETQYF